The following is a TCR beta chain sequence with its context. The data originate from a study of blood T cell repertoires in COVID-19. Assay used: immunoSEQ multiplex PCR; TCRdb lists only in-frame clones, some missing. The sample yields under 200,000 clones, roughly 82% seen once. The ends lost 10 bases at V and 9 bases at J; junction bases unmatched: 3. This CDR3 region has 12 residues. From germline, CDR1 is KGHDR and CDR2 SFDVKD. V usage is TRBV24-1 and J usage is TRBJ2-1; 12 bases are shared with TRBD1. Material for sequencing was PBMCs or T cells enriched from blood (not recorded which). This TCR was recovered from a woman aged 60-75 years with acute COVID-19. In DNA, the CDR3 is TGTGCCACGGGACAGGGGGCTGTTGAGCAGTTCTTC. It is translated as CATGQGAVEQFF.